This T cell receptor beta chain was found in a study of blood T cell repertoires in COVID-19. TCRdb's copy holds only in-frame clones and misses some; the assay was immunoSEQ multiplex PCR. Here the sample spans 150,000 to 200,000 clones, 75% to 85% being singletons. This clonotype was sampled from a woman of 80 years or more with COVID-19, enrolled during active disease. Material for sequencing was peripheral blood.

The CDR3 DNA follows: TGCAGCGTCGGCGGCTTGTTCTTC. It codes for CSVGGLFF. The chain couples TRBV29-1 to TRBJ2-1, with no clear D. V gave up 6 bases and J gave up 15 bases, with 9 bases separating them. The germline V gene has CDR1 SQVTM and CDR2 ANQGSEA. CDR3 length: 8 residues.